What follows are 5 T cell receptor beta chains derived from one specimen sequenced in a study of T cells in Graves' hyperthyroidism and ophthalmopathy. What was amplified from RNA transcripts were TCR beta CDR3 regions. HTBI primers drove first-round RT-PCR of the TCR CDR3. TCRdb redid the calling of the multiplex PCR reads with MiXCR, one entry per CDR3 protein. The table includes more than 650,000 distinct CDR3 sequences, about 14% detected once. Sequenced: blood. Receptor source: a woman aged 18-30 years with Graves' hyperthyroidism.

This chain connects TRBV27 to TRBJ1-5, with a tentative D call TRBD1 (5 bases). V was trimmed by 6 bases and J by 1 base, leaving 13 bases between them. Per the germline V gene, CDR1 is MNHEY and CDR2 is SMNVEV (reference sequence). CDR3 length: 15 residues. The CDR3 sequence is CASRDTSPSNQPQHF. CDR3 nucleotide sequence: TGTGCCAGCAGGGACACGTCCCCAAGCAATCAGCCCCAGCATTTT.

This clonotype was found many times. The chain uses TRBV3-1 and TRBJ1-5; 9 bases map to TRBD1. Losses at the gene ends were 4 bases for V and 5 bases for J; bases not matched to a gene: 6. The germline gives CDR1 LGHDT, CDR2 YNNKEL (reference sequence). The CDR3 runs 15 residues. CDR3: CASSPGQGGYQPQHF. DNA for the CDR3: TGTGCCAGCAGCCCGGGACAGGGTGGGTATCAGCCCCAGCATTTT.

The genes are TRBV7-2 and TRBJ2-6, with 7 nucleotides matching TRBD1. With V trimmed by 7 bases and J by 0 bases, 3 bases remained unmatched. Germline V CDR1 and CDR2: SGHTA, FQGNSA. This CDR3 comprises 15 residues. In nucleotides, the CDR3 is TGTGCCAGCATGGCAGGGGGCTCTGGGGCCAACGTCCTGACTTTC. Translating gives CASMAGGSGANVLTF.

This clonotype was observed many times. The J gene is TRBJ1-2, the V gene TRBV11-2, with TRBD1 matching 7 bases. Germline loops: CDR1 SGHAT, CDR2 FQNNGV. The CDR3 extends over 16 amino acids. With V trimmed by 6 bases and J by 0 bases, 10 bases remained unmatched. The CDR3 region is CASSQRRDRSNYGYTF. The CDR3 coding sequence is TGTGCCAGCAGTCAGCGCCGGGACAGATCTAACTATGGCTACACCTTC.

This clonotype was detected only a few times. The chain has TRBV29-1 and TRBJ1-3; no definite D call. This CDR3 spans 12 amino acids. Germline-derived CDR1 and CDR2 are SQVTM and ANQGSEA. The V end lost 3 bases, the J end lost 6 bases, and 9 bases lay between the germline ends. The CDR3 protein is CSVDGKENTIYF. CDR3 DNA: TGCAGCGTTGATGGGAAAGAAAACACCATATATTTT.